These T cell receptor beta chains were read from a single sample in a study of cytomegalovirus exposure and HLA in healthy donors. Some clones are missing from TCRdb's copy, which holds only in-frame ones; the method was immunoSEQ multiplex PCR. The sample carries 120,000 to 150,000 clones, about two thirds recorded once. Material for sequencing was PBMCs. These receptors were taken from a woman in her late teens or twenties in good health and CMV-seronegative. Both conserved end residues are part of each CDR3. A D gene is named only where the DNA matches it firmly.

J,D,V,CDR3
TRBJ2-2,TRBD2,TRBV9,CASSVISGGAGELFF
TRBJ2-5,.,TRBV7-8,CASSSRPGTPGETQYF
TRBJ1-2,TRBD1,TRBV7-9,CASSFGTGNYGYTF
TRBJ2-3,TRBD1,TRBV5-4,CASSPGQGRDTQYF
TRBJ1-1,TRBD1,TRBV6-1,CASSVGTVNTEAFF
TRBJ1-5,.,TRBV28,CASSLERGSNQPQHF
TRBJ1-1,.,TRBV19,CASTRNTEAFF
TRBJ2-1,TRBD1,TRBV7-3,CASSLGQVGEQFF
TRBJ1-1,.,TRBV18,CASSPQGDTEAFF
TRBJ2-1,TRBD2,TRBV6-4,CASSDLAGDRNEQFF
TRBJ2-1,.,TRBV7-2,CASSLAGRESLVRNEQFF
TRBJ1-4,TRBD1,TRBV6-1,CASSFRQGANEKLFF
TRBJ2-1,.,TRBV15,CATSRVAGEQFF
TRBJ1-1,.,TRBV5-1,CASRKSPRLEPEAFF
TRBJ1-2,TRBD1,TRBV2,CASSDQGAVYGYTF
TRBJ2-1,.,TRBV7-9,CASSPSRTINEQFF
TRBJ2-7,TRBD2,TRBV19,CASRTSSGGPYEQYF
TRBJ1-5,.,TRBV18,CASSPQANQPQHF
TRBJ2-1,.,TRBV6-5,CASSYSARQSEQFF
TRBJ1-1,.,TRBV6-6,CASSPGGEAFF
TRBJ2-2,TRBD2,TRBV30,CAWRGTSGRTNTGELFF
TRBJ2-1,.,TRBV18,CASSPERYNEQFF
TRBJ2-5,.,TRBV25-1,CASSVGEQTQYF
TRBJ1-6,TRBD1,TRBV11-1,CASSLGQGLRGPLHF
TRBJ2-1,TRBD2,TRBV4-3,CASSRASGRAPYNEQFF
TRBJ1-6,TRBD1,TRBV7-9,CASSLLRDRANSPLHF
TRBJ2-7,.,TRBV27,CASSFSGGRTYEQYF
TRBJ1-4,.,TRBV4-3,CASSRLGAPTNEKLFF
TRBJ1-1,.,TRBV18,CASSPQGMNTEAFF
TRBJ2-3,TRBD2,TRBV7-6,CASSLGLAGRTDTQYF
TRBJ1-4,.,TRBV9,CASSVGRASNEKLFF
TRBJ1-1,.,TRBV19,CASSKQRDTEAFF
TRBJ2-7,TRBD2,TRBV4-1,CASSQRTSGAPSSYEQYF
TRBJ1-5,TRBD1,TRBV27,CASSPDRGYQPQHF
TRBJ2-3,.,TRBV2,CASTRLVKTDTQYF
TRBJ1-2,.,TRBV2,CASSADLYGYTF
TRBJ1-1,TRBD1,TRBV5-1,CASSFQISSTGENTEAFF
TRBJ2-2,.,TRBV29-1,CSVSQGSSTGELFF
TRBJ1-3,.,TRBV7-9,CASSFSGNTIYF
TRBJ2-7,TRBD2,TRBV4-1,CASSQVGGGGLPSF
TRBJ2-3,.,TRBV6-5,CASRKGPGPYTQYF
TRBJ2-7,.,TRBV7-6,CASSPRDNSYEQYF
TRBJ1-4,.,TRBV6-5,CASSPTASNEKLFF
TRBJ1-3,.,TRBV30,CAWSQRGQGNTIYF
TRBJ2-4,.,TRBV5-6,CASSSKKGGVKNIQYF
TRBJ1-6,TRBD1,TRBV7-2,CASSLGGQANSPLHF
TRBJ2-1,.,TRBV7-9,CASSLRPVSTGTYNEQFF
TRBJ1-5,TRBD1,TRBV19,CASSILDRGGQPQHF
TRBJ1-2,.,TRBV28,CATLRDSNYGYTF
TRBJ1-3,.,TRBV7-2,CASSQGVRNTIYF
TRBJ2-3,.,TRBV9,CASSVGLSAQDTQYF
TRBJ2-3,.,TRBV30,CAWNSMLGTQYF
TRBJ1-2,.,TRBV4-3,CASSQDYGSPGYTF
TRBJ2-5,.,TRBV10-3,CAISESRRGETQYF
TRBJ1-1,TRBD1,TRBV6-5,CASSYGQDTEAFF
TRBJ2-3,TRBD2,TRBV18,CASSPRSTSGTSTDTQYF
TRBJ2-5,.,TRBV6-5,CASSRPGQIQETQYF